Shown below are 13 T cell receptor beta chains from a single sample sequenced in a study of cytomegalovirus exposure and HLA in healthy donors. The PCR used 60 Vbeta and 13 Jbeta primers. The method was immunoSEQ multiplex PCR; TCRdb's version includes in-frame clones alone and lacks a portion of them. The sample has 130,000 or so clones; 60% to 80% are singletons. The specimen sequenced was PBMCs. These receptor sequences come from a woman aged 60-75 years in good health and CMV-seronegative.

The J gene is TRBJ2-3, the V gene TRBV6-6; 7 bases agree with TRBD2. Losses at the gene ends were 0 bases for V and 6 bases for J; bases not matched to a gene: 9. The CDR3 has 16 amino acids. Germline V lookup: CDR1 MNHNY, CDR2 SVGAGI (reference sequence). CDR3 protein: CASSYSITSVGDTQYF. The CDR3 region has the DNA TGTGCCAGCAGTTACTCGATCACTAGCGTCGGGGATACGCAGTATTTT.

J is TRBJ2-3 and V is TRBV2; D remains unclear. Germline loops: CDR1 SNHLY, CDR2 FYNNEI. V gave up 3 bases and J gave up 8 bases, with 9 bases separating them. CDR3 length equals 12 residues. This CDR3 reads CASSDPRGTQYF. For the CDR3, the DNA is TGTGCCAGCAGTGACCCCCGCGGTACGCAGTATTTT.

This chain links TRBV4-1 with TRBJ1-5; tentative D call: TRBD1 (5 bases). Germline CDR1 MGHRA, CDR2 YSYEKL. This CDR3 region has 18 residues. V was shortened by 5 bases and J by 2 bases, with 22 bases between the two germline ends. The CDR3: CASSKVEPVQGRNQPQHF. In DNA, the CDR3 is TGCGCCAGCAGCAAAGTAGAACCGGTTCAGGGCCGCAATCAGCCCCAGCATTTT.

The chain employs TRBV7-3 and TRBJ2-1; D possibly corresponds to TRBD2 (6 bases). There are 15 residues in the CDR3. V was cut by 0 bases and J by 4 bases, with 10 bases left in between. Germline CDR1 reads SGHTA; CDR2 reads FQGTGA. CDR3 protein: CASSLTREGYNEQFF. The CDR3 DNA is TGTGCCAGCAGCTTAACGCGGGAAGGGTACAATGAGCAGTTCTTC. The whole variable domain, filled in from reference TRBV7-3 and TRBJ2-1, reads GAGVSQTPSNKVTEKGKYVELRCDPISGHTALYWYRQSLGQGPEFLIYFQGTGAADDSGLPNDRFFAVRPEGSVSTLKIQRTERGDSAVYLCASSLTREGYNEQFFGPGTRLTVL.

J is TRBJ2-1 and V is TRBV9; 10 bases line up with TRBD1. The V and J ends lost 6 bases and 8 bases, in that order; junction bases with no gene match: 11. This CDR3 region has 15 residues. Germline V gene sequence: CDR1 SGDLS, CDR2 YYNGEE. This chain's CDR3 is CASTQRGQGLDEQFF. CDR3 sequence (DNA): TGTGCCAGCACCCAACGGGGACAGGGGTTGGATGAGCAGTTCTTC. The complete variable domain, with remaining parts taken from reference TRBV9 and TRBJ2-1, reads DSGVTQTPKHLITATGQRVTLRCSPRSGDLSVYWYQQSLDQGLQFLIQYYNGEERAKGNILERFSAQQFPDLHSELNLSSLELGDSALYFCASTQRGQGLDEQFFGPGTRLTVL.

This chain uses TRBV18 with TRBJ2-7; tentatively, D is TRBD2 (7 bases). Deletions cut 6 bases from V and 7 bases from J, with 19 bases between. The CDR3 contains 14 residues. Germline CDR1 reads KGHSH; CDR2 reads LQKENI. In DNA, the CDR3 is TGTGCCAGCTCGCCCCTGGGGGGGGCGAGTGAGCAGTACTTC. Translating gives CASSPLGGASEQYF.

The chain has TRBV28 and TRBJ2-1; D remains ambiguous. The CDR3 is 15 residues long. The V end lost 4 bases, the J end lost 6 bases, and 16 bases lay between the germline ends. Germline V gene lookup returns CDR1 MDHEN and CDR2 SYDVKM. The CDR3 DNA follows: TGTGCCAGCAGTTCGGTGAAATCGACAAGCAATGAGCAGTTCTTC. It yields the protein CASSSVKSTSNEQFF.

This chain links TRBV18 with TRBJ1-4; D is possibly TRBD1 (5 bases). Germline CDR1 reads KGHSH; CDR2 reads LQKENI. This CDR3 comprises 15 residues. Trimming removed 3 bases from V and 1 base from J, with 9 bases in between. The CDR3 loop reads CASSPNTGTNEKLFF. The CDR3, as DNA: TGTGCCAGCTCACCGAACACAGGAACTAATGAAAAACTGTTTTTT.

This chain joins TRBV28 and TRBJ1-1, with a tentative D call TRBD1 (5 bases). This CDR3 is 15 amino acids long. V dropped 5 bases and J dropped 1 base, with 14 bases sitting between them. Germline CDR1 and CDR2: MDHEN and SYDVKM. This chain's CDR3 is CASSPRQSGNTEAFF. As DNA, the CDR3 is TGTGCCAGCAGTCCCCGACAGTCCGGGAACACTGAAGCTTTCTTT.

The CDR3 is CASSPGQGASDTQYF. The DNA for the CDR3 is TGTGCCAGCTCACCAGGACAGGGGGCGTCGGATACGCAGTATTTT. The rearrangement links TRBV18 to TRBJ2-3; 11 bases fit TRBD1. This CDR3 contains 15 residues. V gave up 2 bases and J gave up 6 bases; unmatched junction bases: 4. Looked up from germline, CDR1 is KGHSH and CDR2 is LQKENI.

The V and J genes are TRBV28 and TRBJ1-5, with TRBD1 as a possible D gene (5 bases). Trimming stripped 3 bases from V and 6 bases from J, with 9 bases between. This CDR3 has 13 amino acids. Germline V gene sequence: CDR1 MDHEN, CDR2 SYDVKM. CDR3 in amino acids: CASSFSGFQPQHF. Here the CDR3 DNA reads TGTGCCAGCAGTTTTTCAGGGTTTCAGCCCCAGCATTTT.

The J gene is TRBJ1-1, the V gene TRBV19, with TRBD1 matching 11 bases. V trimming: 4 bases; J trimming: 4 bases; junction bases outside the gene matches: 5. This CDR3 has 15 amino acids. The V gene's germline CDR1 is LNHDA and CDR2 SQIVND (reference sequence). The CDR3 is CASSTPGTGGTEAFF. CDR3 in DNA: TGTGCCAGTAGTACTCCCGGGACAGGGGGCACTGAAGCTTTCTTT.

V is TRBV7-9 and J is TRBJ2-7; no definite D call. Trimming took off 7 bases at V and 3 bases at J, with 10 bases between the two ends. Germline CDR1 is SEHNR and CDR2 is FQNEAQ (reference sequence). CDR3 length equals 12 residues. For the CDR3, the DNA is TGTGCCAGCATGACAAGCCGCTACGAGCAGTACTTC. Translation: CASMTSRYEQYF.